One T cell receptor beta chain is described in this entry. The V gene's germline CDR1 is KGHSY and CDR2 FQNENV. Trimming stripped 4 bases from V and 0 bases from J, with 14 bases between. The CDR3 spans 16 residues. This sample is part of a study of blood T cell repertoires in COVID-19. Profiling relied on immunoSEQ multiplex PCR, and the TCRdb table lists in-frame clones only, not all of them. This sample has 300,000 to 450,000 clones, with 81% found just once. Source material: peripheral blood. This TCR came from a human donor with acute or convalescent COVID-19. The donor label of this sample is uncertain. J is TRBJ2-3 and V is TRBV16, with D hard to call. The CDR3 nucleotides are TGTGCCAGCAGCCTCATGACTGTGCGGAGCACAGATACGCAGTATTTT. Its translation is CASSLMTVRSTDTQYF.